The rows below give T cell receptor beta chains drawn from one sample of a study of T cells after yellow fever vaccination. TCRdb re-called the 5' RACE reads through MiXCR, storing one row per CDR3 protein. The repertoire holds a few hundred thousand distinct CDR3 sequences, with 6.9% as singletons. The sample consisted of CD4+ T cells sorted from PBMCs, taken 15 days after the yellow fever booster vaccination. The receptor source for this set is a man aged 30 to 39 who received the YFV17D yellow fever vaccine. Both conserved end residues are part of each CDR3. Fields, in order: J gene, V gene, CDR3 length, clone size, D gene, CDR3 DNA, CDR3 protein. The D gene is left open where the match is weak. The listing skips clone size in some rows; elsewhere it reads once, few, many or a size class.

J gene: TRBJ1-2; V gene: TRBV10-3; CDR3 length: 14; clone size: .; D gene: .; CDR3 DNA: TGTGCCTACTCAGCAGGGAGTACTAACTATGGCTACACCTTC; CDR3 protein: CAYSAGSTNYGYTF
J gene: TRBJ2-4; V gene: TRBV12-3/TRBV12-4; CDR3 length: 16; clone size: many; D gene: .; CDR3 DNA: TGTGCCAGCAGTTATCGACAGGGAGGCAGTAAAAACATTCAGTACTTC; CDR3 protein: CASSYRQGGSKNIQYF
J gene: TRBJ2-1; V gene: TRBV14; CDR3 length: 12; clone size: few; D gene: .; CDR3 DNA: TGTGCCAGCAGTGCTTTCCGGGACCGCGAGTTCTTC; CDR3 protein: CASSAFRDREFF
J gene: TRBJ2-1; V gene: TRBV18; CDR3 length: 14; clone size: many; D gene: TRBD2; CDR3 DNA: TGTGCCAGCTCACCTAGCGGGAGGCTCAATGAGCAGTTCTTC; CDR3 protein: CASSPSGRLNEQFF
J gene: TRBJ2-5; V gene: TRBV7-9; CDR3 length: 13; clone size: few; D gene: .; CDR3 DNA: TGTGCCAGCAGCTTCCCAGGGCAAGAGACCCAGTACTTC; CDR3 protein: CASSFPGQETQYF
J gene: TRBJ2-1; V gene: TRBV28; CDR3 length: 11; clone size: many; D gene: .; CDR3 DNA: TGTGCCAGCAGTCTCCATTCCGCTCCGTTCTTC; CDR3 protein: CASSLHSAPFF
J gene: TRBJ1-1; V gene: TRBV6-6; CDR3 length: 12; clone size: .; D gene: .; CDR3 DNA: TGTGCCAGCGATCAGGGTTTCACTGAAGCTTTCTTT; CDR3 protein: CASDQGFTEAFF
J gene: TRBJ1-1; V gene: TRBV7-9; CDR3 length: 13; clone size: few; D gene: .; CDR3 DNA: TGTGCCAGCAGCTTTCAGCAGGACACTGAAGCTTTCTTT; CDR3 protein: CASSFQQDTEAFF
J gene: TRBJ2-5; V gene: TRBV5-1; CDR3 length: 15; clone size: few; D gene: TRBD1; CDR3 DNA: TGCGCCAGCAGCTGGGGGACAGGGAAAGGAGAGACCCAGTACTTC; CDR3 protein: CASSWGTGKGETQYF
J gene: TRBJ2-3; V gene: TRBV7-2; CDR3 length: 14; clone size: few; D gene: TRBD2; CDR3 DNA: TGTGCCAGCAGCTCCAGTGGGAGGGGTAATACGCAGTATTTT; CDR3 protein: CASSSSGRGNTQYF
J gene: TRBJ2-1; V gene: TRBV29-1; CDR3 length: 11; clone size: many; D gene: .; CDR3 DNA: TGCAGCCCGGGGAAAGGAAATGAGCAGTTCTTC; CDR3 protein: CSPGKGNEQFF
J gene: TRBJ2-3; V gene: TRBV5-1; CDR3 length: 15; clone size: many; D gene: TRBD2; CDR3 DNA: TGCGCCAGCAGCTTGGGGGGGACTACGGCAGATACGCAGTATTTT; CDR3 protein: CASSLGGTTADTQYF
J gene: TRBJ2-7; V gene: TRBV10-3; CDR3 length: 11; clone size: .; D gene: .; CDR3 DNA: TGTGCCATCAGTGAGTACCACGAGCAGTACTTC; CDR3 protein: CAISEYHEQYF
J gene: TRBJ1-1; V gene: TRBV10-3; CDR3 length: 13; clone size: many; D gene: .; CDR3 DNA: TGTGCCATCAGTGGAGGGGAGGGCACTGAAGCTTTCTTT; CDR3 protein: CAISGGEGTEAFF
J gene: TRBJ1-2; V gene: TRBV20-1; CDR3 length: 13; clone size: .; D gene: TRBD1; CDR3 DNA: TGCAGTGCTACCAGGGACAGGGGGCTTGGCTACACCTTC; CDR3 protein: CSATRDRGLGYTF
J gene: TRBJ2-5; V gene: TRBV6-5; CDR3 length: 15; clone size: .; D gene: .; CDR3 DNA: TGTGCCAGCAGTTACGCCGGAGGGGCCAGAGAGACCCAGTACTTC; CDR3 protein: CASSYAGGARETQYF
J gene: TRBJ2-6; V gene: TRBV6-1; CDR3 length: 15; clone size: .; D gene: TRBD2; CDR3 DNA: TGTGCCTCGAGGGAGGGAAACTCTGGGGCCAACGTCCTGACTTTC; CDR3 protein: CASREGNSGANVLTF
J gene: TRBJ2-3; V gene: TRBV15; CDR3 length: 17; clone size: .; D gene: .; CDR3 DNA: TGTGCCACCAGCAGAGATCTCCCGGGGAGCGGCACAGATACGCAGTATTTT; CDR3 protein: CATSRDLPGSGTDTQYF
J gene: TRBJ2-1; V gene: TRBV4-2; CDR3 length: 16; clone size: few; D gene: TRBD2; CDR3 DNA: TGTGCCAGCAGCCAACAGACTAGCGGGACCAACAATGAGCAGTTCTTC; CDR3 protein: CASSQQTSGTNNEQFF
J gene: TRBJ2-3; V gene: TRBV10-3; CDR3 length: 15; clone size: many; D gene: TRBD2; CDR3 DNA: TGTGCCATCAGTGCACTAGCGGGAGGGACCGATACGCAGTATTTT; CDR3 protein: CAISALAGGTDTQYF
J gene: TRBJ2-1; V gene: TRBV7-2; CDR3 length: 13; clone size: many; D gene: .; CDR3 DNA: TGTGCCAGCAGCTTAACCCGTCTGGATGAGCAGTTCTTC; CDR3 protein: CASSLTRLDEQFF
J gene: TRBJ2-1; V gene: TRBV6-5; CDR3 length: 11; clone size: many; D gene: .; CDR3 DNA: TGTGCCAGCAGTTATAAGGGTGAGCAGTTCTTC; CDR3 protein: CASSYKGEQFF
J gene: TRBJ2-5; V gene: TRBV18; CDR3 length: 16; clone size: few; D gene: TRBD2; CDR3 DNA: TGTGCCAGCTCACCTGTTGATAGAGCGGGGCAAGAGACCCAGTACTTC; CDR3 protein: CASSPVDRAGQETQYF